This is a list of T cell receptor beta chains from one sample in a study of T cell responses to AZD1222 COVID-19 vaccine. The table came from immunoSEQ multiplex PCR; TCRdb's copy has only in-frame clones and leaves some out. The data contain about 140,000 clones, about 90% of them singletons. Sequenced material: peripheral blood, taken on day 0 of AZD1222 vaccination. Receptor source: an adult in good health. CDR3s include the opening cysteine and the closing phenylalanine or tryptophan. Fields, in order: J gene, D gene, clone size, V gene, CDR3 DNA, CDR3 protein. The D gene is left open where the match is weak. Some rows have no size entry. The others give once, few or many, or a class for an expanded clone.

J: TRBJ2-1
D: TRBD2
size: -
V: TRBV27
DNA: TGTGCCAGCAGTCGGACTAGCGGCAATGAGCAGTTCTTC
CDR3: CASSRTSGNEQFF

J: TRBJ2-7
D: -
size: few
V: TRBV7-9
DNA: TGTGCCAGCAGCTTATTAACTTCCTACGAGCAGTACTTC
CDR3: CASSLLTSYEQYF

J: TRBJ1-3
D: -
size: -
V: TRBV15
DNA: TGTGCCACCAGCAGAGATGGGGTAACCATATATTTT
CDR3: CATSRDGVTIYF

J: TRBJ2-7
D: -
size: -
V: TRBV6-1
DNA: TGTGCCAGCAGTGAATCCAAGAGGTTCGAGCAGTACTTC
CDR3: CASSESKRFEQYF

J: TRBJ1-2
D: -
size: -
V: TRBV7-2
DNA: TGTGCCAGCAGCTTAGTGGGGGTTAGGAATGGCTACACCTTC
CDR3: CASSLVGVRNGYTF

J: TRBJ1-2
D: TRBD1
size: -
V: TRBV7-2
DNA: TGTGCCAGCAGGCCGGGACAGAATATCTATGGCTACACCTTC
CDR3: CASRPGQNIYGYTF

J: TRBJ1-4
D: -
size: -
V: TRBV7-6
DNA: TGTGCCAGCAGCCCCCGAAGGGGGAATGAAAAACTGTTTTTT
CDR3: CASSPRRGNEKLFF

J: TRBJ2-7
D: TRBD2
size: -
V: TRBV5-1
DNA: TGCGCCAGCAGCTTGGCCGGGACTAGCCTTAACGAGCAGTACTTC
CDR3: CASSLAGTSLNEQYF

J: TRBJ2-2
D: -
size: once
V: TRBV9
DNA: TGTGCCAGCAGCGCTCCCCCCCTCGGTACCGGGGAGCTGTTTTTT
CDR3: CASSAPPLGTGELFF

J: TRBJ2-7
D: TRBD2
size: -
V: TRBV28
DNA: TGTGCCAGCAGTGTCCTGACTAGCGGGAGAGTCCGGGAGCAGTACTTC
CDR3: CASSVLTSGRVREQYF

J: TRBJ1-4
D: TRBD1
size: -
V: TRBV5-5
DNA: TGTGCCAGCAGTTTACCGACAGGGACTAATGAAAAACTGTTTTTT
CDR3: CASSLPTGTNEKLFF

J: TRBJ1-4
D: -
size: -
V: TRBV3-1/TRBV3-2
DNA: TGTGCCAGCAGCCAAGATACAGGGAGAACTAATGAAAAACTGTTTTTT
CDR3: CASSQDTGRTNEKLFF

J: TRBJ1-6
D: -
size: -
V: TRBV5-4
DNA: TGTGCCAGCAGCATGGGGGCCCTAAGTAGTTCACCCCTCCACTTT
CDR3: CASSMGALSSSPLHF

J: TRBJ2-3
D: -
size: -
V: TRBV18
DNA: TGTGCCAGCTCACCATCAGAAATAAGCACAGATACGCAGTATTTT
CDR3: CASSPSEISTDTQYF

J: TRBJ1-2
D: TRBD1
size: once
V: TRBV30
DNA: TGTGCCTCCCCAAGGGGGCAGCTCTCAAAGAGTGGCTACACCTTC
CDR3: CASPRGQLSKSGYTF

J: TRBJ1-5
D: -
size: once
V: TRBV20-1
DNA: TGCAGTGCTAGTATCCCCCTTACGCCGACGAAGGACAATCAGCCCCAGCATTTT
CDR3: CSASIPLTPTKDNQPQHF

J: TRBJ2-3
D: -
size: -
V: TRBV30
DNA: TGTGCCTGGAGTACCGGGCCGGATACGCAGTATTTT
CDR3: CAWSTGPDTQYF

J: TRBJ2-2
D: TRBD2
size: -
V: TRBV29-1
DNA: TGCAGCGTTGATCAAGCGGGAAACACCGGGGAGCTGTTTTTT
CDR3: CSVDQAGNTGELFF

J: TRBJ1-6
D: -
size: -
V: TRBV19
DNA: TGTGCCAGTACAGCCGGCCGGCGTGATTCACCCCTCCACTTT
CDR3: CASTAGRRDSPLHF

J: TRBJ1-6
D: -
size: -
V: TRBV7-2
DNA: TGTGCCAGCAGCTTAGTTTCGACAGGACTGAGCTCCTATAATTCACCCCTCCACTTT
CDR3: CASSLVSTGLSSYNSPLHF

J: TRBJ2-7
D: -
size: -
V: TRBV20-1
DNA: TGCAGTGCTAGTTGGGGGGAAACTTACGAGCAGTACTTC
CDR3: CSASWGETYEQYF

J: TRBJ1-4
D: -
size: -
V: TRBV7-9
DNA: TGTGCCAGCAGTCTTTCCGACATTAAACTGTTTTTT
CDR3: CASSLSDIKLFF

J: TRBJ2-1
D: TRBD2
size: -
V: TRBV3-1/TRBV3-2
DNA: TGTGCCAGCAGACCCCTAGCGGGAGTGCCCAATGAGCAGTTCTTC
CDR3: CASRPLAGVPNEQFF

J: TRBJ1-3
D: -
size: -
V: TRBV5-1
DNA: TGCGCCAGCAGCGATGCGCCTCGGGTGTGGGGAAACACCATATATTTT
CDR3: CASSDAPRVWGNTIYF

J: TRBJ2-7
D: -
size: -
V: TRBV4-3
DNA: TGCGCCAGCAGCGACACCTATGGCTACGAGCAGTACTTC
CDR3: CASSDTYGYEQYF

J: TRBJ1-5
D: -
size: once
V: TRBV19
DNA: TGTGCCAGTAGTATTAGGGACCAGCCCCAGCATTTT
CDR3: CASSIRDQPQHF

J: TRBJ1-1
D: -
size: -
V: TRBV27
DNA: TGTGCCAGCGGTGTGCGCAGGGACTCTGAAGCTTTCTTT
CDR3: CASGVRRDSEAFF

J: TRBJ2-7
D: -
size: once
V: TRBV5-1
DNA: TGCGCCAGCAGCTTGGAAGGGCCTGTGATCTCCTACGAGCAGTACTTC
CDR3: CASSLEGPVISYEQYF

J: TRBJ1-2
D: -
size: -
V: TRBV5-6
DNA: TGTGCCAGCAGCTTCGGGCCCAATCCGACCTTGGGCTACACCTTC
CDR3: CASSFGPNPTLGYTF

J: TRBJ2-2
D: TRBD2
size: -
V: TRBV27
DNA: TGTGCCAGCAGTTCCCCCTCCAGGGGACTAGCGGGTCCCGGGGAGCTGTTTTTT
CDR3: CASSSPSRGLAGPGELFF

J: TRBJ2-7
D: -
size: -
V: TRBV19
DNA: TGTGCCAGTAGTATAGATGTGGGAGAGGCCTATGGGCAGTACTTC
CDR3: CASSIDVGEAYGQYF

J: TRBJ1-4
D: -
size: few
V: TRBV7-2
DNA: TGTGCCAGCAGCTTTTGGCAGGGGCATGAAAAACTGTTTTTT
CDR3: CASSFWQGHEKLFF

J: TRBJ2-3
D: -
size: -
V: TRBV27
DNA: TGTGCCAGCAGTCGTTGGAGGGAATTCGACGATACGCAGTATTTT
CDR3: CASSRWREFDDTQYF

J: TRBJ1-2
D: TRBD1
size: -
V: TRBV4-2
DNA: TGTGCCAGCAGCCAAGGGGGGGGACAGGGGCTGCTCTATGGCTACACCTTC
CDR3: CASSQGGGQGLLYGYTF

J: TRBJ1-5
D: -
size: once
V: TRBV30
DNA: TGTGCCTGGAGTCGCGCCGGGGCTCGCCAGCCCCAGCATTTT
CDR3: CAWSRAGARQPQHF

J: TRBJ2-3
D: -
size: -
V: TRBV7-9
DNA: TGTGCCAGCAGCAAACCACTATTTCAAGGTGCAGATACGCAGTATTTT
CDR3: CASSKPLFQGADTQYF

J: TRBJ1-5
D: -
size: few
V: TRBV19
DNA: TGTGCCAGTAGGCGCGACACGACTAGCAATCAGCCCCAGCATTTT
CDR3: CASRRDTTSNQPQHF

J: TRBJ1-2
D: -
size: -
V: TRBV2
DNA: TGTGCCAGCAGTGTGAACAGCTACTATGGCTACACCTTC
CDR3: CASSVNSYYGYTF

J: TRBJ1-4
D: TRBD1
size: -
V: TRBV30
DNA: TGTGCGTTTCAACAGGGGTTACGAGAAAAACTGTTTTTT
CDR3: CAFQQGLREKLFF

J: TRBJ1-6
D: -
size: few
V: TRBV7-9
DNA: TGTGCCAGCAGCTCGCCACTTCACAGGGATTCACCCCTCCACTTT
CDR3: CASSSPLHRDSPLHF

J: TRBJ2-7
D: -
size: -
V: TRBV3-1/TRBV3-2
DNA: TGTGCCAGCAGCCAAGGAGGGGCTAGCAGCTACGAGCAGTACTTC
CDR3: CASSQGGASSYEQYF

J: TRBJ1-1
D: TRBD1
size: -
V: TRBV19
DNA: TGTGCCAGTAGTATATTCGGGGACAGGAGTCCTGAAGCTTTCTTT
CDR3: CASSIFGDRSPEAFF

J: TRBJ2-3
D: -
size: -
V: TRBV7-9
DNA: TGTGCCAGCAGCCACAGCAGCACAGATACGCAGTATTTT
CDR3: CASSHSSTDTQYF

J: TRBJ1-4
D: TRBD1
size: -
V: TRBV4-1
DNA: TGCGCCAGCAGCCTCCCGGACAGGGTTGCAACTAATGAAAAACTGTTTTTT
CDR3: CASSLPDRVATNEKLFF

J: TRBJ1-5
D: -
size: -
V: TRBV19
DNA: TGTGCCAGTAGCCCGTTAGGGCGCGAACTTAATAATCAGCCCCAGCATTTT
CDR3: CASSPLGRELNNQPQHF

J: TRBJ2-1
D: -
size: -
V: TRBV5-4
DNA: TGTGCCAGCAGCTCCCAGCCCGCGGGGGAGCAGTTCTTC
CDR3: CASSSQPAGEQFF

J: TRBJ1-5
D: -
size: -
V: TRBV6-5
DNA: TGTGCCAGCAGTTACGGCTTAGAAAGCAATCAGCCCCAGCATTTT
CDR3: CASSYGLESNQPQHF

J: TRBJ2-3
D: TRBD2
size: -
V: TRBV28
DNA: TGTGCCAGCAGTTTGCTAGGGACTAGCGGAGGTCGTGGCACAGATACGCAGTATTTT
CDR3: CASSLLGTSGGRGTDTQYF

J: TRBJ1-6
D: -
size: -
V: TRBV5-6
DNA: TGTGCCAGCAGCTTCCCGGGGGTTAATTCACCCCTCCACTTT
CDR3: CASSFPGVNSPLHF

J: TRBJ2-3
D: TRBD2
size: -
V: TRBV7-8
DNA: TGTGCCAGCAGCGCCAGACTAGCGGGAGGGGGGGCTTGGTCGACAGATACGCAGTATTTT
CDR3: CASSARLAGGGAWSTDTQYF

J: TRBJ2-3
D: TRBD2
size: -
V: TRBV19
DNA: TGTGCCAGTATAGCCCCTGGGGCGGGAGTATGGGGGAACACAGATACGCAGTATTTT
CDR3: CASIAPGAGVWGNTDTQYF

J: TRBJ2-1
D: -
size: once
V: TRBV12-5
DNA: TGTGCTAGTGCCTCCCTCAATGAGCAGTTCTTC
CDR3: CASASLNEQFF

J: TRBJ2-2
D: TRBD1
size: -
V: TRBV28
DNA: TGTGCCAGCAGTTTACTTGGGACAGGTTCGGGCCGGGAGCTGTTTTTT
CDR3: CASSLLGTGSGRELFF

J: TRBJ2-5
D: TRBD2
size: -
V: TRBV5-8
DNA: TGTGCCAGCAGCCGGGGGGGACCTACTCGGATCGGAAAGGGAGAGGAGACCCAGTACTTC
CDR3: CASSRGGPTRIGKGEETQYF

J: TRBJ2-7
D: -
size: -
V: TRBV4-3
DNA: TGCGCCAGCAGCCAAGATAGGTTCTACGAGCAGTACTTC
CDR3: CASSQDRFYEQYF